These T cell receptor beta chains were read from a single sample in a study of spatial heterogeneity in lung cancer. TCRdb passed the 5' RACE reads through MiXCR, listing each CDR3 protein once. The table lists over 45,000 distinct CDR3 sequences, approximately 5.7% of them singletons. The sequenced sample was PBMCs, obtained at surgery. The receptors here all came from a male donor with early-stage non-small cell lung cancer. Each CDR3 is given without its conserved first and last residue. The D gene is left open where the match is weak.

J | D | V | CDR3
TRBJ2-7 | TRBD2 | TRBV2 | ASSENGLAGDEQY
TRBJ2-5 | TRBD1 | TRBV27 | ASSPGGWRETQY
TRBJ1-1 | NA | TRBV3-1 | ASSLKPAKITPNTEAF
TRBJ1-6 | NA | TRBV6-5 | ASSYLGANSPLH
TRBJ2-1 | NA | TRBV6-6 | AEGVQGEQF
TRBJ2-1 | NA | TRBV12-3/TRBV12-4 | ASSLLVVGDNEQF
TRBJ1-5 | TRBD1 | TRBV12-3/TRBV12-4 | ASSRQGGNQPQH
TRBJ1-2 | TRBD1 | TRBV6-5 | ASSYSSRDSYGYT
TRBJ2-1 | TRBD2 | TRBV5-1 | ASSSGTSGRAYNEQF
TRBJ1-2 | TRBD1 | TRBV12-3/TRBV12-4 | ASSLGTGAGGYT
TRBJ1-1 | NA | TRBV10-3 | AISGGNYVSF
TRBJ2-1 | TRBD1 | TRBV7-7 | ASSQNRGDNEQF
TRBJ2-5 | NA | TRBV6-5 | ASSLGAWGKGRQETQY
TRBJ2-5 | NA | TRBV29-1 | SVDKVPMGTQY
TRBJ2-7 | NA | TRBV21-1 | ASTGGQDLTYEQY
TRBJ2-7 | NA | TRBV28 | ASSPGLPGPYEQY
TRBJ1-2 | NA | TRBV28 | ASSVRANYGYT
TRBJ2-2 | NA | TRBV28 | ASSLEFTGELF
TRBJ2-3 | TRBD2 | TRBV7-2 | ASSPPGLAGVDTQY
TRBJ2-2 | TRBD1 | TRBV12-3/TRBV12-4 | ASSRQGGRAGELF
TRBJ1-1 | TRBD1 | TRBV19 | ASTQGGRTEAF
TRBJ2-3 | NA | TRBV6-5 | ASSFLATGRARPDTQY
TRBJ2-3 | NA | TRBV10-3 | AIRVALDVTDTQY
TRBJ2-1 | NA | TRBV6-1 | ASSEGGNYNEQF
TRBJ2-2 | NA | TRBV21-1 | ASSKARLGLAALGELF